The 8 T cell receptor beta chains below all came from one sample that was sequenced in a study of T-cell memory formation after mild COVID-19. TCRdb reanalysed the 5' RACE reads using MiXCR and keeps one entry per CDR3 protein. Among 150,000 to 200,000 distinct CDR3 sequences listed, around 15% were seen once. Sequenced: PBMCs or a T cell subset sorted from them (not recorded which). The receptors derive from an adult woman who had mild COVID-19 (a few samples of this study predate the infection). Cell type and time point are not known.

V gene TRBV21-1 combines with J gene TRBJ2-2; TRBD2, the table's D call, lacks a check against the DNA. TRBV21-1 is a pseudogene locus. The CDR3 has 18 amino acids. CDR3 protein: CASSKKKRTSGNTGELFF. The CDR3 nucleotides read TGTGCCAGCAGCAAAAAAAAAAGGACTAGCGGGAACACCGGGGAGCTGTTTTTT.

This clonotype has ten or more counts. The V gene is TRBV6-5, the J gene TRBJ2-5; 7 bases line up with TRBD1. CDR3 size: 14 residues. Germline lookup yields CDR1 MNHEY and CDR2 SVGAGI. V gave up 6 bases and J gave up 0 bases; unmatched junction bases: 4. CDR3 residues: CASRTQGNQETQYF. The CDR3 DNA reads as TGTGCCAGCAGGACACAGGGGAACCAAGAGACCCAGTACTTC.

This clonotype was picked up a small number of times. The chain carries TRBV5-6 and TRBJ2-7; 9 bases agree with TRBD2. In germline, CDR1 is SGHDT, CDR2 YYEEEE. The CDR3 runs 14 residues. J was trimmed by 9 bases and V by 4 bases; bases with no gene match: 11. CDR3 nucleotide sequence: TGTGCCAGCAGCCGGGCCCTAGCGGGATTCGGGCAGTACTTC. This codes for CASSRALAGFGQYF.

The chain combines TRBV3-1 with TRBJ1-5; 9 positions match TRBD1. This CDR3 contains 16 residues. V trimming: 1 base; J trimming: 4 bases; junction bases outside the gene matches: 5. CDR1 is LGHDT and CDR2 is YNNKEL in the germline V gene (reference sequence). CDR3 in DNA: TGTGCCAGCAGCCAAGCCGGGACAGGGAATAATCAGCCCCAGCATTTT. Translated, it gives CASSQAGTGNNQPQHF. Full variable domain (rest looked up from reference TRBV3-1 and TRBJ1-5): DTAVSQTPKYLVTQMGNDKSIKCEQNLGHDTMYWYKQDSKKFLKIMFSYNNKELIINETVPNRFSPKSPDKAHLNLHINSLELGDSAVYFCASSQAGTGNNQPQHFGDGTRLSIL.

J is TRBJ2-2 and V is TRBV5-1; 9 bases match TRBD1. Trimming cost V 4 bases and J 0 bases; bases outside gene matches: 4. Germline V gene data show CDR1 as SGHRS and CDR2 as YFSETQ. This CDR3 spans 16 amino acids. The DNA for the CDR3 is TGCGCCAGCAGCACAAGACAGGGGGCGAACACCGGGGAGCTGTTTTTT. It yields the protein CASSTRQGANTGELFF.

In its sample, this clonotype was seen many times. The chain uses TRBV29-1 and TRBJ2-7, with D possibly TRBD2 on 5 matching bases. V was clipped by 4 bases and J by 4 bases, with 14 bases between them. Germline loops: CDR1 SQVTM, CDR2 ANQGSEA. CDR3 length: 13 amino acids. This CDR3 reads CSVGTRLSYEQYF. The DNA for the CDR3 is TGCAGCGTTGGGACTCGGCTTTCGTACGAGCAGTACTTC.

V gene TRBV12-3 or TRBV12-4 combines with J gene TRBJ1-2; TRBD1 agrees at 8 bases. With 6 bases clipped from V and 8 bases from J, the junction kept 11 bases outside the gene matches. The length of the CDR3 is 14 residues. CDR3 sequence: CASRGSGGVGGYTF. The CDR3 DNA reads TGTGCCAGCAGGGGATCAGGGGGCGTGGGGGGCTACACCTTC.

This chain links TRBV20-1 with TRBJ2-7; the match to TRBD2 covers 8 bases. CDR1 and CDR2 from the germline V gene are DFQATT and SNEGSKA (reference sequence). CDR3 length: 14 amino acids. J lost 2 bases, V lost 5 bases, and 8 bases had no gene match. In nucleotides, the CDR3 is TGCAGTGCTGCAGGGTTAGCGGGAACCTACGAGCAGTACTTC. Protein product: CSAAGLAGTYEQYF.